One and the same sample provided the 22 T cell receptor beta chains below, sequenced in a study of shared clonotypes between healthy human individuals. The protocol was immunoSEQ multiplex PCR, while the TCRdb copy is restricted to in-frame clones and leaves out a portion. Here the sample spans 2 million to 2.5 million clones, more than 90% being singletons. The sequenced sample consisted of naive CD4+ T cells sorted from blood. Subset indicated: CD45RA+ positively selected. These receptors all stem from a man younger than 35 in good health.

This clone was seen just once. V usage is TRBV4-1 and J usage is TRBJ2-7; 9 bases line up with TRBD2. In germline, CDR1 is MGHRA, CDR2 YSYEKL. The CDR3 length is 17 residues. The ends lost 4 bases at V and 2 bases at J; junction bases unmatched: 12. CDR3 nucleotide sequence: TGCGCCAGCAGCCGACAAGCACAGCGGGAGGTGCCCTACGAGCAGTACTTC. Protein: CASSRQAQREVPYEQYF.

The genes are TRBV2 and TRBJ2-7; D is perhaps TRBD1 or TRBD2 (5 bases each). CDR1 is SNHLY and CDR2 is FYNNEI in the germline V gene. The CDR3 consists of 13 residues. Trimming cost V 3 bases and J 3 bases, with 9 bases left between them. CDR3: CASSEGVFYEQYF. In DNA, the CDR3 is TGTGCCAGCAGTGAGGGGGTTTTCTACGAGCAGTACTTC.

The J gene is TRBJ2-1, the V gene TRBV9; D gene unclear. V dropped 1 base and J dropped 4 bases, with 9 bases sitting between them. CDR3 length: 14 residues. Germline loops: CDR1 SGDLS, CDR2 YYNGEE. In nucleotides, the CDR3 is TGTGCCAGCAGCGTAAGTTCCGCGTACAATGAGCAGTTCTTC. Amino acid sequence: CASSVSSAYNEQFF.

The V gene is TRBV5-1, the J gene TRBJ1-6, with D perhaps matching TRBD1 (5 bases). V lost 2 bases and J lost 13, with 22 bases in between. Germline-derived CDR1 and CDR2 are SGHRS and YFSETQ. This CDR3 is 16 amino acids long. The CDR3 coding sequence is TGCGCCAGCAGCTTTGGGAACATAAACCCCGGGGGGCCCCTCCACTTT. Encoded protein: CASSFGNINPGGPLHF.

This clone was detected only once. V usage is TRBV19 and J usage is TRBJ1-4; the D gene is possibly TRBD1 (5 bases). CDR1 and CDR2 from the germline V gene are LNHDA and SQIVND (reference sequence). The CDR3 totals 14 residues. The germline V and J ends were trimmed by 5 bases and 5 bases, with 12 bases remaining between them. The CDR3 loop reads CASSGGALNEKLFF. CDR3 nucleotides: TGTGCCAGTAGTGGAGGGGCCCTAAATGAAAAACTGTTTTTT.

This sequence joins TRBV6-1 and TRBJ2-1; D gene ambiguous. Germline lookup yields CDR1 MNHNS and CDR2 SASEGT. With 3 bases removed from V and 0 bases from J, the gap between germline ends came to 12 bases. The CDR3 runs 16 residues. CDR3 in DNA: TGTGCCAGCAGTGACCTCGGAAGGAGCTCCTACAATGAGCAGTTCTTC. It encodes CASSDLGRSSYNEQFF.

This clone has a handful of counts. The rearrangement joins TRBV10-3 to TRBJ2-3; 11 positions agree with TRBD2. J lost 5 bases, V lost 2 bases, and 9 bases had no gene match. This CDR3 comprises 17 residues. Germline assignment: CDR1 ENHRY and CDR2 SYGVKD. CDR3 amino acids: CAISEGASGRLGDTQYF. For the CDR3, the DNA is TGTGCCATCAGTGAGGGGGCTAGCGGGAGGTTGGGAGATACGCAGTATTTT.

The J gene is TRBJ1-5, the V gene TRBV27; D is ambiguous. Per the germline V gene, CDR1 is MNHEY and CDR2 is SMNVEV (reference sequence). CDR3 length equals 14 residues. Trimming cost V 2 bases and J 3 bases, with 8 bases left between them. The CDR3 coding sequence is TGTGCCAGCAGTTTAGTGGGTATCAATCAGCCCCAGCATTTT. Its protein is CASSLVGINQPQHF.

The count of this clone is one. This chain joins TRBV6-5 and TRBJ2-4; 7 nucleotides line up with TRBD1. Germline CDR1 MNHEY, CDR2 SVGAGI. V dropped 5 bases and J dropped 7; count of bases not matched to a gene: 11. CDR3 length: 15 residues. The CDR3 DNA reads as TGTGCCAGCAGTCCCGCAGGGGACAGCTCGAACATTCAGTACTTC. Amino acids: CASSPAGDSSNIQYF.

J is TRBJ2-7 and V is TRBV2; 8 bases align to TRBD1. The junction had 6 bases not matched to a gene; V was cut back by 6 bases and J by 5 bases. CDR1 is SNHLY and CDR2 is FYNNEI in the germline V gene. This CDR3 region has 13 residues. DNA of the CDR3: TGTGCCAGCAGACGACCGGGACAGGACGAGCAGTACTTC. Its protein is CASRRPGQDEQYF.

The chain is built from TRBV2 and TRBJ1-5; TRBD1 aligns across 7 bases. V shed 6 bases, J shed 6 bases, and the junction held 5 bases outside the gene matches. Germline CDR1 reads SNHLY; CDR2 reads FYNNEI. CDR3 size: 13 residues. The CDR3 sequence is CASRMEGAQPQHF. The CDR3 DNA follows: TGTGCCAGCAGAATGGAGGGGGCTCAGCCCCAGCATTTT.

This clone was recorded once. The chain combines TRBV6-5 with TRBJ2-7, with D maybe TRBD2 (5 bases). Trimming stripped 0 bases from V and 5 bases from J, with 14 bases between. From germline, CDR1 is MNHEY and CDR2 SVGAGI. The CDR3 is 15 residues long. CDR3 DNA sequence: TGTGCCAGCAGTTACTCGAGGGTTAGCTACCACGAGCAGTACTTC. Protein: CASSYSRVSYHEQYF.

The genes are TRBV5-1 and TRBJ1-1; D uncertain. The CDR3 length is 15 residues. The V gene lost 0 bases and the J gene lost 3 bases, with 12 bases spanning the gap. CDR1 and CDR2 (germline): SGHRS, YFSETQ. CDR3 region: CASSLEPAIHTEAFF. The CDR3 DNA follows: TGCGCCAGCAGCTTGGAGCCGGCCATACACACTGAAGCTTTCTTT.

The chain uses TRBV5-1 and TRBJ2-2; perhaps TRBD1 as D (5 bases). This CDR3 is 15 amino acids long. V was clipped by 4 bases and J by 1 base, with 11 bases between them. Germline V gene lookup returns CDR1 SGHRS and CDR2 YFSETQ. This chain's CDR3 is CASSRGQGNTGELFF. CDR3 DNA sequence: TGCGCCAGCAGCAGAGGCCAGGGGAACACCGGGGAGCTGTTTTTT.

The CDR3 sequence: CASDGFGTAAYEQYF. The CDR3 DNA reads as TGTGCCAGCGATGGATTTGGGACGGCCGCCTACGAGCAGTACTTC. The chain recombines TRBV28 with TRBJ2-7, with D perhaps matching TRBD1 or TRBD2 (5 bases each). There are 15 residues in the CDR3. Germline-derived CDR1 and CDR2 are MDHEN and SYDVKM. Trimming took 8 bases from V and 2 from J, leaving 19 bases between them.

This chain links TRBV29-1 with TRBJ1-5, with D unresolved. V lost 3 bases to trimming and J lost 6 bases, with 12 bases between them. The CDR3 runs to 13 residues. Germline V gene data show CDR1 as SQVTM and CDR2 as ANQGSEA. Written as DNA, the CDR3 is TGCAGCGTTGAGAACAGCCCCGGTCAGCCCCAGCATTTT. Its protein is CSVENSPGQPQHF. Variable domain in full (rest from reference TRBV29-1 and TRBJ1-5): SAVISQKPSRDICQRGTSLTIQCQVDSQVTMMFWYRQQPGQSLTLIATANQGSEATYESGFVIDKFPISRPNLTFSTLTVSNMSPEDSSIYLCSVENSPGQPQHFGDGTRLSIL.

V is TRBV5-1 and J is TRBJ2-2; maybe TRBD2 (5 bases). CDR1 is SGHRS, CDR2 YFSETQ, per germline. Deletions cut 2 bases from V and 7 bases from J, with 12 bases between. CDR3 size: 14 residues. This chain's CDR3 is CASSFTGYLGELFF. The DNA for the CDR3 is TGCGCCAGCAGCTTCACGGGGTACCTCGGGGAGCTGTTTTTT.

The chain is built from TRBV28 and TRBJ1-2; 8 bases fit TRBD1. Germline CDR1 is MDHEN and CDR2 is SYDVKM. The CDR3 spans 12 residues. V dropped 6 bases and J dropped 3; count of bases not matched to a gene: 0. The CDR3 sequence is CASRDRDYGYTF. In nucleotides, the CDR3 is TGTGCCAGCAGGGACAGGGACTATGGCTACACCTTC.

The V and J genes are TRBV2 and TRBJ2-2, with TRBD1 identical over 10 bases. V was clipped by 5 bases and J by 1 base; unmatched bases: 4. CDR1 is SNHLY, CDR2 FYNNEI, per germline. CDR3 length equals 16 residues. CDR3 sequence (DNA): TGTGCCAGCAGTCTGGGACAGGGGAAGAACACCGGGGAGCTGTTTTTT. Its translation is CASSLGQGKNTGELFF.

This rearrangement joins TRBV30 to TRBJ1-3; 8 bases are a match to TRBD1. This CDR3 spans 16 amino acids. The germline V gene has CDR1 GTSNPN and CDR2 SVGIG (reference sequence). The junction had 6 bases not matched to a gene; V was cut back by 1 base and J by 1 base. CDR3 sequence reads: CAWSGGQGRSGNTIYF. The CDR3 nucleotides read TGTGCCTGGAGTGGCGGACAGGGACGATCTGGAAACACCATATATTTT.

V and J are TRBV6-5 and TRBJ1-6; D remains ambiguous. This CDR3 is 14 amino acids long. CDR1 and CDR2 (germline): MNHEY, SVGAGI. Trimming left V 3 bases short and J 7 bases short, with 10 bases between. CDR3 amino acids: CASSYSQANSPLHF. For the CDR3, the DNA is TGTGCCAGCAGTTATTCCCAGGCCAATTCACCCCTCCACTTT.

V usage is TRBV10-2 and J usage is TRBJ1-2; D is perhaps TRBD1 (5 bases). This CDR3 is built from 14 residues. Germline-derived CDR1 and CDR2 are WSHSY and SAAADI. V lost 6 bases to trimming and J lost 0 bases, with 11 bases between them. This chain's CDR3 is CASSPGTSNYGYTF. The CDR3, as DNA: TGCGCCAGCAGCCCCGGGACTTCTAACTATGGCTACACCTTC.